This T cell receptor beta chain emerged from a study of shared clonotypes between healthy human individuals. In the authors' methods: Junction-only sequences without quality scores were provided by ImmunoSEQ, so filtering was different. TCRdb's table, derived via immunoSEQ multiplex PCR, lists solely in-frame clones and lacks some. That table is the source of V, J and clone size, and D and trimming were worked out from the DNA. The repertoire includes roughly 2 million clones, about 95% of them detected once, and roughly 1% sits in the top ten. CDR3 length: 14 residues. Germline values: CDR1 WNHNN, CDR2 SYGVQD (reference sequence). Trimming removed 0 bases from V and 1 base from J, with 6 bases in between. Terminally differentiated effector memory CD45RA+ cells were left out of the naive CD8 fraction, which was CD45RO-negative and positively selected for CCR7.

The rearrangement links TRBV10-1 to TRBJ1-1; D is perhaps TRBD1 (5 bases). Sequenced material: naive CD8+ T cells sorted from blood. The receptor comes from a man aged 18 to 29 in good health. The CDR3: CASSESGENTEAFF. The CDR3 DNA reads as TGCGCCAGCAGTGAGTCAGGGGAGAACACTGAAGCTTTCTTT.